This T cell receptor beta chain was sequenced for a study of cytotoxic CD8 clonotypes in ibrutinib-treated CLL. General study findings and limits: Baseline clonality was higher than in age-matched healthy donors and moved in step with circulating CD8+ T-cell counts.

About this clone: Its target is unknown.

The V and J ends lost 4 bases and 5 bases respectively, with 18 bases between them. Looked up from germline, CDR1 is SGHVS and CDR2 is FNYEAQ. The CDR3 contains 16 residues. TCRdb's copy holds only in-frame clones and misses some; the assay was immunoSEQ multiplex PCR. The table lists about 21,000 clones, approximately 69% of them singletons, with approximately 25% in the top ten. This chain links TRBV7-6 with TRBJ2-1, with D maybe TRBD2 (5 bases). Sequencing was performed on PBMCs, taken before ibrutinib treatment. This receptor was identified in a human donor with chronic lymphocytic leukemia. This CDR3 reads CASSSLLGDKDNEQFF. The CDR3 DNA reads as TGTGCCAGCAGCTCCCTTTTGGGAGACAAAGACAATGAGCAGTTCTTC. Full variable domain (rest looked up from reference TRBV7-6 and TRBJ2-1): GAGVSQSPRYKVTKRGQDVALRCDPISGHVSLYWYRQALGQGPEFLTYFNYEAQQDKSGLPNDRFSAERPEGSISTLTIQRTEQRDSAMYRCASSSLLGDKDNEQFFGPGTRLTVL.